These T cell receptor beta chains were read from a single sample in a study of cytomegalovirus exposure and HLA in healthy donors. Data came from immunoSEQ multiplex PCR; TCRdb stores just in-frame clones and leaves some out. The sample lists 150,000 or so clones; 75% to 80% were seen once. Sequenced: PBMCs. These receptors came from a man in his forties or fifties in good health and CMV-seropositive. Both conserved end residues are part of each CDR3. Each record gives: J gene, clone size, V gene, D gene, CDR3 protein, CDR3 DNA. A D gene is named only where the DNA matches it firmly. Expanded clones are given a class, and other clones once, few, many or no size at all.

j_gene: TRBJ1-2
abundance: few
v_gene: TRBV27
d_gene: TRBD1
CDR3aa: CASSFRGQGKVGYTF
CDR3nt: TGTGCCAGCAGTTTTCGAGGACAGGGGAAGGTTGGCTACACCTTC

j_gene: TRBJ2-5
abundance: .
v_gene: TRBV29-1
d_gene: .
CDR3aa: CSVEDQNRGGETQYF
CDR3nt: TGCAGCGTTGAAGATCAAAACAGGGGGGGGGAGACCCAGTACTTC

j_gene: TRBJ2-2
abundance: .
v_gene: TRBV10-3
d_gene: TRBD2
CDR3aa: CAISVQTSAGELFF
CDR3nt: TGTGCCATCAGTGTCCAAACTAGCGCCGGGGAGCTGTTTTTT

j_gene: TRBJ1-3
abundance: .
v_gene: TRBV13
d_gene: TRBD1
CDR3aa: CASSFDRVGTGNTIYF
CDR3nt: TGTGCCAGCAGCTTCGACAGGGTGGGTACTGGAAACACCATATATTTT

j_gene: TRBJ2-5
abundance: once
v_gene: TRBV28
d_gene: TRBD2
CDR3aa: CASSSGTSGATQETQYF
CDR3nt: TGTGCCAGCAGTTCAGGGACTAGCGGGGCTACCCAAGAGACCCAGTACTTC

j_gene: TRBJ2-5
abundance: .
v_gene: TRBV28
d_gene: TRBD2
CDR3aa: CASSFYRGGETQYF
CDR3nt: TGTGCCAGCAGTTTTTATCGGGGAGGGGAGACCCAGTACTTC

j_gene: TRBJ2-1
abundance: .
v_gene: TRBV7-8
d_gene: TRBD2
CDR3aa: CASSAGTSRIYEQFF
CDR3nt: TGTGCCAGCAGCGCCGGGACTAGCCGTATCTATGAGCAGTTCTTC

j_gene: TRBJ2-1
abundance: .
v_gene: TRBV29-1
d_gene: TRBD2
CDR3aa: CSVEDLFAGGYNEQFF
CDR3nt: TGCAGCGTTGAAGATCTTTTTGCGGGGGGGTACAATGAGCAGTTCTTC

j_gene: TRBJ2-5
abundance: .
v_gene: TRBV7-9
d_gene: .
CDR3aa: CSSSIGPSGGQETQYF
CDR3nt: TGTTCCAGCAGCATTGGACCATCAGGGGGGCAAGAGACCCAGTACTTC

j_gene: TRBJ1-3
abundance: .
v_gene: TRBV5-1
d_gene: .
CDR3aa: CASSSQGGGGNTIYF
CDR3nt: TGCGCCAGCAGCTCGCAGGGAGGTGGTGGAAACACCATATATTTT

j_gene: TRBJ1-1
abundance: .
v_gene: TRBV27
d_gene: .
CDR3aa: CASSFEGYTEAFF
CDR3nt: TGTGCCAGCAGTTTTGAGGGCTACACTGAAGCTTTCTTT

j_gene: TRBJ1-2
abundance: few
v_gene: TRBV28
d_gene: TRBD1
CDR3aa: CASSFRDSLYGYTF
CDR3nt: TGTGCCAGCAGCTTCCGGGACAGCCTCTATGGCTACACCTTC

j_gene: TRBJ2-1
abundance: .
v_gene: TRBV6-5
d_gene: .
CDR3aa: CASSPGGSGEQFF
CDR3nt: TGTGCCAGCAGTCCCGGGGGTTCAGGTGAGCAGTTCTTC

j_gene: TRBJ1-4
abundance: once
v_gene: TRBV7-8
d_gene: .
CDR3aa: CASTPGENNEKLFF
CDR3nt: TGTGCCAGCACCCCAGGGGAGAACAATGAAAAACTGTTTTTT

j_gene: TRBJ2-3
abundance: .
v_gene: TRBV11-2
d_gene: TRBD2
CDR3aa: CASRGGGPRDTQYF
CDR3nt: TGTGCCAGCCGGGGCGGGGGTCCTCGAGATACGCAGTATTTT

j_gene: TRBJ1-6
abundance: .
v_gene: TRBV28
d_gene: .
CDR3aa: CASMFGFNSPLHF
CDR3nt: TGTGCCAGCATGTTCGGTTTTAATTCACCCCTCCACTTT

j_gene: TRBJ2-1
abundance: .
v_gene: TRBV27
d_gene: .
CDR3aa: CASSSFLKPGLDNEQFF
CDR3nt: TGTGCCAGCAGTTCTTTCCTGAAACCTGGACTTGATAATGAGCAGTTCTTC

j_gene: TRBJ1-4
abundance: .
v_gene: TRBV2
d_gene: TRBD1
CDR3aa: CASSGTGGAGEKLFF
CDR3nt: TGTGCCAGCAGTGGTACAGGGGGCGCTGGGGAAAAACTGTTTTTT

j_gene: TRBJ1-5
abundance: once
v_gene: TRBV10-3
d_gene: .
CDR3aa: CAISDLDSQPQHF
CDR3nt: TGTGCCATCAGTGACTTGGACAGTCAGCCCCAGCATTTT

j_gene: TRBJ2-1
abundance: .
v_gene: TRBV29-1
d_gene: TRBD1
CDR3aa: CSVEGGDRVNEQFF
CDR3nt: TGCAGCGTTGAAGGTGGGGACAGGGTGAATGAGCAGTTCTTC

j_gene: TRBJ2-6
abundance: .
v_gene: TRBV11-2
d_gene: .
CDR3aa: CASSQGQPEANVLTF
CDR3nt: TGTGCCAGCAGCCAGGGACAACCTGAGGCCAACGTCCTGACTTTC

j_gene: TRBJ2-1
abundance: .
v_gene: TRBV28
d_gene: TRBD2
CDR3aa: CASSTHRDYPYNEQFF
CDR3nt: TGTGCCAGCAGTACCCACCGGGACTATCCCTACAATGAGCAGTTCTTC

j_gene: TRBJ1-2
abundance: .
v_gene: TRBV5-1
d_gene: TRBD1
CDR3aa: CASSPTPGTGPGGYTF
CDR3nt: TGCGCCAGCAGCCCAACACCCGGGACAGGGCCGGGTGGCTACACCTTC

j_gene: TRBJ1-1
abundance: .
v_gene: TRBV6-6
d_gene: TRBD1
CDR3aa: CASTKQGAGGTTEAFF
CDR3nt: TGTGCCAGCACGAAACAGGGGGCAGGGGGTACTACTGAAGCTTTCTTT

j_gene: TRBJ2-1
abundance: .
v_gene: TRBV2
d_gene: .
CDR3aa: CASGNTGNGEQFF
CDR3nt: TGTGCCAGCGGTAACACAGGGAACGGCGAGCAGTTCTTC

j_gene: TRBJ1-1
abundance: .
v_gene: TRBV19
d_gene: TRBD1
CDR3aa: CASIRTGSTEAFF
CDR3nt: TGTGCCAGTATCCGGACAGGATCCACTGAAGCTTTCTTT

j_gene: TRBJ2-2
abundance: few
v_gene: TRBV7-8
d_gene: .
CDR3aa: CASSLGRHLLTLRGELFF
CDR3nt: TGTGCCAGCAGCTTAGGTCGTCATCTCCTAACCCTTCGCGGGGAGCTGTTTTTT

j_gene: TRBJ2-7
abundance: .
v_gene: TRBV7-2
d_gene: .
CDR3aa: CASSLGGQNYYEQYF
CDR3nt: TGTGCCAGCAGCCTGGGCGGACAGAACTATTACGAGCAGTACTTC

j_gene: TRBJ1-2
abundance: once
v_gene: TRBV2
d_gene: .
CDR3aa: CASSERGSGYGYTF
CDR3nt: TGTGCCAGCAGTGAAAGGGGCTCCGGCTATGGCTACACCTTC

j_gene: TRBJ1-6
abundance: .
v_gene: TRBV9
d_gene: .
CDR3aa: CASSEGVGPWNSPLHF
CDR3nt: TGTGCCAGCAGCGAGGGGGTTGGACCATGGAATTCACCCCTCCACTTT

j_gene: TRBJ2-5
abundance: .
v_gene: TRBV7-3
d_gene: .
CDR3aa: CASSLGARETQYF
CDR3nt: TGTGCCAGCAGCTTAGGGGCGAGGGAGACCCAGTACTTC

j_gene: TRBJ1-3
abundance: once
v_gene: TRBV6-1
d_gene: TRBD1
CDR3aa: CASSAGTGVAGNTIYF
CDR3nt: TGTGCCAGCAGTGCCGGGACAGGGGTAGCTGGAAACACCATATATTTT

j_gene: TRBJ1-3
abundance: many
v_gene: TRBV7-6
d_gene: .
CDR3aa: CASSLVAASRPTIGSLTCTIYF
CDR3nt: TGTGCCAGCAGCTTAGTAGCGGCCTCTCGGCCAACCATTGGGAGCTTAACGTGCACCATATATTTT

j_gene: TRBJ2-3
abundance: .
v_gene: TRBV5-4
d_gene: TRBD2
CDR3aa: CASSLELAGGGTDTQYF
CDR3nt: TGTGCCAGCAGCTTGGAACTAGCGGGGGGAGGCACAGATACGCAGTATTTT

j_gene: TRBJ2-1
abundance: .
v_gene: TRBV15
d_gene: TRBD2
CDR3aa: CATSRDTGGFYEQFF
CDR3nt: TGTGCCACCAGCAGAGATACGGGGGGGTTCTATGAGCAGTTCTTC

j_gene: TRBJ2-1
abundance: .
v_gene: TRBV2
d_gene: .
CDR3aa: CASRREDEQFF
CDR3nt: TGTGCCAGCAGAAGGGAGGATGAGCAGTTCTTC

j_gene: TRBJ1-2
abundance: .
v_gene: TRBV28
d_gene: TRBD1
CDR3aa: CASSPGTGDGYTF
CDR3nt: TGTGCCAGCAGTCCCGGGACAGGGGACGGCTACACCTTC

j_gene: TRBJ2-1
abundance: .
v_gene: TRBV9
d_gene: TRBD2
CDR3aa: CASSALGGGGSEQFF
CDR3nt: TGTGCCAGCAGCGCCCTGGGCGGGGGAGGGAGTGAGCAGTTCTTC